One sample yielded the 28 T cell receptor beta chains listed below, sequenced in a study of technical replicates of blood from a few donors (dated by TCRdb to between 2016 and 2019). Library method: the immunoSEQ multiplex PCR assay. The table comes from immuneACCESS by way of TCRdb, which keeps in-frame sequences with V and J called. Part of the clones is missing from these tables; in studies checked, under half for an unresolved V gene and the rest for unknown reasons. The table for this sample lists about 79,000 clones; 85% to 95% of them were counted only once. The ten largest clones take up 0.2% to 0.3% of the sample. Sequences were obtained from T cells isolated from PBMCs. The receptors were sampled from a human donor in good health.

CDR3 loop: CASSLQGSYNEQFF. The CDR3 region has the DNA TGTGCCAGCAGCTTACAGGGGAGTTACAATGAGCAGTTCTTC. This sequence joins TRBV13 and TRBJ2-1, with a tentative D call TRBD1 (6 bases). With 2 bases removed from V and 4 bases from J, the gap between germline ends came to 9 bases. In germline, CDR1 is PRHDT, CDR2 FYEKMQ (reference sequence). The CDR3 has 14 residues.

CDR3: CASSLGSGAAYGYTF. The CDR3 nucleotides are TGCGCCAGCAGCTTGGGGTCGGGTGCCGCCTATGGCTACACCTTC. This chain joins TRBV5-1 and TRBJ1-2; D unclear. The CDR3 extends over 15 amino acids. The V end lost 0 bases, the J end lost 4 bases, and 13 bases lay between the germline ends. Per the germline V gene, CDR1 is SGHRS and CDR2 is YFSETQ.

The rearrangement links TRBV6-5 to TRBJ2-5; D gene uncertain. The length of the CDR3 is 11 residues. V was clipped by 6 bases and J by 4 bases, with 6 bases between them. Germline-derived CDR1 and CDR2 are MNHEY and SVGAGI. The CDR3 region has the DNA TGTGCCAGCAGGTCCGGAGAGACCCAGTACTTC. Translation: CASRSGETQYF.

CDR3 sequence (DNA): TGTGCCAGCTCCACCGGGACAGCTTACAATGAGCAGTTCTTC. This encodes CASSTGTAYNEQFF. The chain is built from TRBV6-5 and TRBJ2-1; the match to TRBD1 covers 7 bases. Germline loops: CDR1 MNHEY, CDR2 SVGAGI. There are 14 residues in the CDR3. Germline trimming cut 8 bases from V and 4 bases from J; bases unmatched to any gene: 8.

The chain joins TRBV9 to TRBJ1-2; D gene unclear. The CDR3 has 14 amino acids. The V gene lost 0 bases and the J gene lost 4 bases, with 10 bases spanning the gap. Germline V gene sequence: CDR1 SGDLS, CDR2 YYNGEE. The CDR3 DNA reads TGTGCCAGCAGCGTAGGGTCGGGAACCTATGGCTACACCTTC. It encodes CASSVGSGTYGYTF.

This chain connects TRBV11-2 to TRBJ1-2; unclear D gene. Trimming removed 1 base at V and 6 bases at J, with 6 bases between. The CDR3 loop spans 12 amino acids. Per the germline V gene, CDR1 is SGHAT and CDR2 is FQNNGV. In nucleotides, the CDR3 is TGTGCCAGCAGCTTAGGTCAGAATGGCTACACCTTC. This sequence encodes CASSLGQNGYTF.

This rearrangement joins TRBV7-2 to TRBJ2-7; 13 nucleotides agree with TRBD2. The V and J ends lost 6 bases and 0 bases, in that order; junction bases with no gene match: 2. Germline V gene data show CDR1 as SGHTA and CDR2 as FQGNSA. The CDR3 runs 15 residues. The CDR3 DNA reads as TGTGCCAGCAGGTGGACTAGCGGGAGCTCCTACGAGCAGTACTTC. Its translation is CASRWTSGSSYEQYF.

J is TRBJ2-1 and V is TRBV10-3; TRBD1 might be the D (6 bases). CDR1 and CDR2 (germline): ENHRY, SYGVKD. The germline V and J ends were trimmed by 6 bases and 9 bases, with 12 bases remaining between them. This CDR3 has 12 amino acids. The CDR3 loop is CAIRKDSIEQFF. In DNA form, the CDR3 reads TGTGCCATCAGAAAGGACAGCATTGAGCAGTTCTTC.

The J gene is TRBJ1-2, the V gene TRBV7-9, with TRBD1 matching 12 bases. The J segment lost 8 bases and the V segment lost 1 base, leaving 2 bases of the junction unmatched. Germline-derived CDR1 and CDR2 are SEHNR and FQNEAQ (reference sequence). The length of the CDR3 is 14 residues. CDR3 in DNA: TGTGCCAGCAGCTTAGGGGACAGGGGGCAGGGCTACACCTTC. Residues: CASSLGDRGQGYTF. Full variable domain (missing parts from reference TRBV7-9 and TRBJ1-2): DTGVSQNPRHKITKRGQNVTFRCDPISEHNRLYWYRQTLGQGPEFLTYFQNEAQLEKSRLLSDRFSAERPKGSFSTLEIQRTEQGDSAMYLCASSLGDRGQGYTFGSGTRLTVV.

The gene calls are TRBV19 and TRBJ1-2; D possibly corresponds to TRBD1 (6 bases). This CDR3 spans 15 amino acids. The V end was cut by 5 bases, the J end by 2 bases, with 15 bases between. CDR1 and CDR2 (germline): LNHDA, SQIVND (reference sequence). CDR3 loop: CASSPRGWGNYGYTF. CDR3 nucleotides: TGTGCCAGTAGTCCCAGGGGTTGGGGAAACTATGGCTACACCTTC.

The CDR3: CASSQDDRGYTEAFF. CDR3 nucleotide sequence: TGCGCCAGCAGCCAAGACGACAGGGGCTACACTGAAGCTTTCTTT. The chain has TRBV4-1 and TRBJ1-1, with 8 bases aligning to TRBD1. Germline-derived CDR1 and CDR2 are MGHRA and YSYEKL. The CDR3 contains 15 residues. V was pared by 0 bases and J by 3 bases, with 3 bases of the junction left unmatched.

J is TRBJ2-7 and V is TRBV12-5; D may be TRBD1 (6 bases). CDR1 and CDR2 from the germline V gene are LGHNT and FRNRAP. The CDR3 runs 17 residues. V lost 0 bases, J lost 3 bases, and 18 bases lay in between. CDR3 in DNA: TGTGCTAGTGGTTTGGTTTTGGGGGCGAGATTTGACTACGAGCAGTACTTC. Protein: CASGLVLGARFDYEQYF.

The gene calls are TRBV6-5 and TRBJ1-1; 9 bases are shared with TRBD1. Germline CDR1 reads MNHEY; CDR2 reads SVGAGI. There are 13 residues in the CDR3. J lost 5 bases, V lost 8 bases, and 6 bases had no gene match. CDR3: CASAGQGYTEAFF. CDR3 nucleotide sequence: TGTGCCAGCGCGGGACAGGGTTATACTGAAGCTTTCTTT.

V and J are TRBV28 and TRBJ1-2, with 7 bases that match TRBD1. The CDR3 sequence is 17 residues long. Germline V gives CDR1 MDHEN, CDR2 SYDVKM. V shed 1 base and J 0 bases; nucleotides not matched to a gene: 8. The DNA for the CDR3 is TGTGCCAGCAGTTTATCGTTTAGGGGACAGACTAACTATGGCTACACCTTC. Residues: CASSLSFRGQTNYGYTF.

The CDR3 region is CASREGYYEQYF. CDR3 DNA sequence: TGTGCCAGCAGGGAGGGTTACTACGAGCAGTACTTC. The rearrangement joins TRBV2 to TRBJ2-7, with D perhaps matching TRBD2 (6 bases). Per germline, CDR1 SNHLY and CDR2 FYNNEI. V dropped 6 bases and J dropped 3 bases, with 9 bases sitting between them. The CDR3 spans 12 residues.

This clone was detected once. The CDR3 region is CASSDSFNLLEDEQFF. CDR3 DNA: TGTGCCAGCAGTGACTCTTTCAATCTACTAGAGGATGAGCAGTTCTTC. This chain links TRBV6-4 with TRBJ2-1, with D perhaps matching TRBD2 (5 bases). Germline-derived CDR1 and CDR2 are MRHNA and SNTAGT. The V gene lost 0 bases and the J gene lost 8 bases, with 17 bases spanning the gap. The CDR3 covers 16 residues.

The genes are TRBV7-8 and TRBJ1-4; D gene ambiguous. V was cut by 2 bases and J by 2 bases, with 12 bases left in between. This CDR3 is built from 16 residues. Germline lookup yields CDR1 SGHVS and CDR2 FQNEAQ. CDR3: CASSLRRTRTNEKLFF. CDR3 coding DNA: TGTGCCAGCAGCTTACGGCGAACTAGGACTAATGAAAAACTGTTTTTT.

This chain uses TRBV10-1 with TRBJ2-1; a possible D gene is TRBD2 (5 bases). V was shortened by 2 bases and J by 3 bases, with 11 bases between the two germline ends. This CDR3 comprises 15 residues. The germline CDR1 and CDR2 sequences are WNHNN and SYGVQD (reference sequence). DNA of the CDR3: TGCGCCAGCAGTGAGGTAGTGGCGGGCTACAATGAGCAGTTCTTC. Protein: CASSEVVAGYNEQFF.

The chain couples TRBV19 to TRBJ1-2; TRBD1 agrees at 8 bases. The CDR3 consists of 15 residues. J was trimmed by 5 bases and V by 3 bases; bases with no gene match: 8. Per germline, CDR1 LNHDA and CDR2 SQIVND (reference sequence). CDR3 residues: CASSILSGTGYGYTF. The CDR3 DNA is TGTGCCAGTAGTATCCTATCCGGGACAGGTTATGGCTACACCTTC. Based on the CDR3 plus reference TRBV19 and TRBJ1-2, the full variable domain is DGGITQSPKYLFRKEGQNVTLSCEQNLNHDAMYWYRQDPGQGLRLIYYSQIVNDFQKGDIAEGYSVSREKKESFPLTVTSAQKNPTAFYLCASSILSGTGYGYTFGSGTRLTVV.

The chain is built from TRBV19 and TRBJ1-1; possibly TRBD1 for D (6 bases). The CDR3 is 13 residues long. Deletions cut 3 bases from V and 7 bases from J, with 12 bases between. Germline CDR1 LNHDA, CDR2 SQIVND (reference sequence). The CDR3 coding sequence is TGTGCCAGTAGTATCCACAGGGAGAATGAAGCTTTCTTT. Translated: CASSIHRENEAFF. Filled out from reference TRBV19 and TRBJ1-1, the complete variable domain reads DGGITQSPKYLFRKEGQNVTLSCEQNLNHDAMYWYRQDPGQGLRLIYYSQIVNDFQKGDIAEGYSVSREKKESFPLTVTSAQKNPTAFYLCASSIHRENEAFFGQGTRLTVV.

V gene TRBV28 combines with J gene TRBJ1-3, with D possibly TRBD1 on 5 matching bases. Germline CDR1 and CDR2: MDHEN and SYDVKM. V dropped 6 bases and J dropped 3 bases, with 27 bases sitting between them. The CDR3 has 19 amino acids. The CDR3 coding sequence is TGTGCCAGCAGATCTACCCTAGTGCGGACAACCGGGGGTGGAAACACCATATATTTT. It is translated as CASRSTLVRTTGGGNTIYF.

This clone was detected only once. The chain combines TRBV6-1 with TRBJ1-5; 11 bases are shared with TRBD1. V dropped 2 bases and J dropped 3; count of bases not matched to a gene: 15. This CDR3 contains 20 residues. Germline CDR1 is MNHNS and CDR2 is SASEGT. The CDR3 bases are TGTGCCAGCAGTGAATTTTTCGGTGAATGGGGACAGGGGGTCAATCAGCCCCAGCATTTT. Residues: CASSEFFGEWGQGVNQPQHF.

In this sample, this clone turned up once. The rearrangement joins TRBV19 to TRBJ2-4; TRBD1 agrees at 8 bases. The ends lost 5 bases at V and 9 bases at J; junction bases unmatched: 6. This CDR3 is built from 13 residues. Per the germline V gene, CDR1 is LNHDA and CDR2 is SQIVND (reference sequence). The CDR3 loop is CASSATGVSIQYF. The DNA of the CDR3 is TGTGCCAGTAGTGCGACAGGGGTGAGCATTCAGTACTTC.

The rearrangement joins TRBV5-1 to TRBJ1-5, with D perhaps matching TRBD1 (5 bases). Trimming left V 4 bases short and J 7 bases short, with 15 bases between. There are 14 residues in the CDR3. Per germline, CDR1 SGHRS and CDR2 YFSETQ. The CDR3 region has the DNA TGCGCCAGCAGCCCCGGGACTAACACCCAGCCCCAGCATTTT. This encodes CASSPGTNTQPQHF. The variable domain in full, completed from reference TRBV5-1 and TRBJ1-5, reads KAGVTQTPRYLIKTRGQQVTLSCSPISGHRSVSWYQQTPGQGLQFLFEYFSETQRNKGNFPGRFSGRQFSNSRSEMNVSTLELGDSALYLCASSPGTNTQPQHFGDGTRLSIL.

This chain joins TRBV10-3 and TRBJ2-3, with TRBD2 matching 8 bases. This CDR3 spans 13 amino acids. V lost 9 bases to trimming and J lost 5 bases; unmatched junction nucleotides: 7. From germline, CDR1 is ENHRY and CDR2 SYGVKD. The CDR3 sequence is CAISGGAEDTQYF. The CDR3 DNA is TGTGCCATATCCGGGGGGGCTGAAGATACGCAGTATTTT.

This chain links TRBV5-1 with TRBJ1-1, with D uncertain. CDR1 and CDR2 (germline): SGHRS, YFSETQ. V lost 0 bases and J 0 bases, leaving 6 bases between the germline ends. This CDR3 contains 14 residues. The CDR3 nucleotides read TGCGCCAGCAGCTTGGCCTCCGTGAACACTGAAGCTTTCTTT. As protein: CASSLASVNTEAFF.

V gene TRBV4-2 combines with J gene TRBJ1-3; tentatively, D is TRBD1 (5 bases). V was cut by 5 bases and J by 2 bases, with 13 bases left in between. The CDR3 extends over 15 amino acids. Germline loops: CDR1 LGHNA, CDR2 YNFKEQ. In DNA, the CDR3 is TGTGCCAGCAGCTCGAAGTGGGGGGCTGGAAACACCATATATTTT. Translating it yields CASSSKWGAGNTIYF.

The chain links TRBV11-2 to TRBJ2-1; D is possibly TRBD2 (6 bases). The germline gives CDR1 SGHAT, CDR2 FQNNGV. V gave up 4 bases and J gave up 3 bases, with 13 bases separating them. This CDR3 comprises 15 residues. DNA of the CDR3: TGTGCCAGCAGCTCTTGGAGGGTTAACTACAATGAGCAGTTCTTC. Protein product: CASSSWRVNYNEQFF.